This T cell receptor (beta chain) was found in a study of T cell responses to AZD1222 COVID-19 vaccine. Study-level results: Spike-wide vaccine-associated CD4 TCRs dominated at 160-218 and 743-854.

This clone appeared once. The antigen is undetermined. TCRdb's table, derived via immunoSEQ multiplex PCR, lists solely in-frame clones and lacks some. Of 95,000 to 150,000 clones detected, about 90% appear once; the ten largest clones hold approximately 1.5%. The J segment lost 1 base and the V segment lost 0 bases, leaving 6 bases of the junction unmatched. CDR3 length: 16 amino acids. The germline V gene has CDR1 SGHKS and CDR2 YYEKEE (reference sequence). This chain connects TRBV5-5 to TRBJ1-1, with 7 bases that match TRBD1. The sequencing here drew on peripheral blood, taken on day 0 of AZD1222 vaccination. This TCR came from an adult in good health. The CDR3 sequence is CASSLGLGQPNTEAFF. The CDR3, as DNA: TGTGCCAGCAGCTTGGGATTGGGACAGCCGAACACTGAAGCTTTCTTT.